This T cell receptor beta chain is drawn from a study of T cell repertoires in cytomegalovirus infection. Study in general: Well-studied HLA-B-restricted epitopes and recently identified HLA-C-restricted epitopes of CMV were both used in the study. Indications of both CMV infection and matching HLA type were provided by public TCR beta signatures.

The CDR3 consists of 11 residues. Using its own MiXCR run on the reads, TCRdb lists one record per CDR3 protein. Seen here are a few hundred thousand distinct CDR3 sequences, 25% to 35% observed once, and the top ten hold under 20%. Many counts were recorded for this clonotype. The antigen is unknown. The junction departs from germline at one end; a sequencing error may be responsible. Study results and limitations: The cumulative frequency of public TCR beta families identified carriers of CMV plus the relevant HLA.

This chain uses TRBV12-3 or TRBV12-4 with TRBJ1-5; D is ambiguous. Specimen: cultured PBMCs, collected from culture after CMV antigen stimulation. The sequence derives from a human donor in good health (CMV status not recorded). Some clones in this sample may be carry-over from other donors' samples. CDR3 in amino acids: CASSLGQPQHF. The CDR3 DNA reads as TGTGCCAGCAGCTTAGGGCAGCCCCAGCATTTT.